The subject of this entry is one T cell receptor beta chain. This clone has only a few counts. Its antigen remains undetermined. The sample holds no much larger clone one base away, and base qualities are not on file. The CDR3 numbers 15 residues from cysteine through phenylalanine. Solely the CDR3 DNA is kept, with 45 bases framed from the first base. For this chain, trimming is 7 bases at the V end and 3 bases at the J end, and the number of junction bases without a gene match is 10. CDR1 and CDR2, per the germline V gene, are MDHEN and SYDVKM. The data belong to a study of T cell responses to AZD1222 COVID-19 vaccine (TCRdb year 2021). Regarding the research as a whole: AZD1222 recipients given second doses at about 4 weeks or at about 12 weeks were pooled, since spike-specific TCR depth and breadth were not found to differ between the two schedules. A total of more than 230 trial participants underwent TCR sequencing, of whom about 210 received two doses of AZD1222 and about 25 received two doses of the MenACWY control vaccine. Trial participants were enrolled by age into 18-55, 56-69 and 70-plus year subgroups, with roughly 160, 29 and 62 TCR-sequenced participants respectively.

The sample's time point label, in plain terms: baseline before first vaccination. Samples from vaccinated people were obtained from the UK trials COV001 and COV002, which included a single-blind randomized controlled phase 2/3 trial of AZD1222 (ChAdOx1 nCoV-19) in healthy adults. For TCRbeta chain sequencing, PBMC samples were collected from trial participants at day 0 and at day 28 after the second dose. The CDR3 regions of human TCRbeta chains were analyzed by immunosequencing. The paper's processing steps were these. TCRs in the repertoires were compared against a reference library of SARS-CoV-2-specific TCRs that had been generated with the MIRA antigen-specificity platform. Breadth was defined as the fraction of unique TCRs that were SARS-CoV-2-associated. Depth was defined as the fraction of total T cells that were SARS-CoV-2-associated. Using the MIRA data, every spike-specific TCR was mapped to the spike region that the TCR reacted to and assigned to either a CD4 or a CD8 class. Log10-transformed breadth and depth values were compared by one-way ANOVA with Sidak's multiple comparisons tests. In TCRdb, the immuneACCESS table is reduced to in-frame sequences with V and J assigned. These tables do not hold every clone; where another copy was compared, an unresolved V gene accounts for under half, and the others remain unexplained. That table gives V, J and clone size, and the DNA gave D and trimming. The sample table shows some 130,000 clones, and roughly 90% are seen once. About 3% of the sample belongs to the ten largest clones.

Points the paper makes about the study in general: A significant rise in spike-specific TCR breadth and depth was observed after two AZD1222 doses relative to day 0 and relative to MenACWY recipients. Epitopes outside the regions mutated in the B.1.351 and B.1.1.7 variants were reportedly recognized by nearly half of the unique spike-specific TCRs. Participants were mostly white British and included more females than males, and it was suggested by the authors that clonal diversity may have been underestimated. Conclusions about previously exposed vaccinees are limited because only six or seven AZD1222 recipients were SARS-CoV-2 seropositive at baseline. CD4 TCRs associated with the vaccine covered the entire spike protein, and the dominant responses were in regions 160-218 and 743-854. The 56-69-year group was small, and its depth increase did not reach significance, likely because of low power. No day 14 peak-response samples were available, so repertoires were characterized only after the peak T cell response.

The sample consisted of peripheral blood, taken on day 0 of AZD1222 vaccination. The rearrangement combines TRBV28 with TRBJ2-7; the central 9 bases match TRBD2. The source of this sequence is an adult in good health. Read as DNA, the sequence is TGTGCCAGCACCGTCTTCGGGACTAGCAGCTACGAGCAGTACTTC. The resulting protein is CASTVFGTSSYEQYF. When the CDR3 is completed using the reference TRBV28 and TRBJ2-7 genes on either side, the full variable domain is DVKVTQSSRYLVKRTGEKVFLECVQDMDHENMFWYRQDPGLGLRLIYFSYDVKMKEKGDIPEGYSVSREKKERFSLILESASTNQTSMYLCASTVFGTSSYEQYFGPGTRLTVT.